The entry below describes one TCR beta chain. This specimen comes from a study of CD8 T cells in Susac syndrome. Study as a whole: When blood was collected, patients with Susac syndrome were therapy-naive, were taking corticosteroids, or were receiving intravenous immunoglobulin alone.

Trimming shortened V by 1 base and J by 1 base, and 10 bases separated the two germline ends. Germline CDR1 is SEHNR and CDR2 is FQNEAQ (reference sequence). The CDR3 sequence is 15 residues long. Random hexamers were used to reverse transcribe an amount of roughly 0.45 to 1 ug RNA. TCRdb redid the calling of the immunoSEQ multiplex PCR reads with MiXCR, one entry per CDR3 protein. The sample has approximately 160,000 distinct CDR3 sequences, about 96% seen once; the top ten hold around 0.13%. The sequence was obtained from a human donor with Susac syndrome. Sequenced sample: CD4+ T cells from PBMCs. The chain has TRBV7-9 and TRBJ2-5; the D is unclear. This CDR3 is CASSLDLVIQETQYF. The CDR3 DNA is TGTGCCAGCAGCTTAGATCTTGTTATCCAAGAGACCCAGTACTTC. The variable domain in full, completed from reference TRBV7-9 and TRBJ2-5, reads DTGVSQNPRHKITKRGQNVTFRCDPISEHNRLYWYRQTLGQGPEFLTYFQNEAQLEKSRLLSDRFSAERPKGSFSTLEIQRTEQGDSAMYLCASSLDLVIQETQYFGPGTRLLVL.